This TCR beta chain was obtained from a study of T cell repertoires in cytomegalovirus infection. Study-level information: A matching HLA type, together with CMV infection, was signaled by public TCR beta signatures.

This clonotype was detected ten times or more. Antigen unknown. In TCRdb, the reads were re-called with MiXCR into one record per CDR3 protein. The sample gives roughly 640,000 distinct CDR3 sequences, around 24% of which show up once; roughly 8% is in the top ten. Study-wide results and limits: It was HLA-C-restricted CMV-specific TCR beta clonotypes that dominated the response ex vivo. Carriers of CMV plus the relevant HLA were identified by cumulative public TCR beta family frequency.

CDR3 length equals 15 residues. Trimming removed 5 bases from V and 6 bases from J, with 17 bases in between. The germline V gene encodes CDR1 SNHLY and CDR2 FYNNEI. Material: CD8+ T cells from PBMCs. The chain couples TRBV2 to TRBJ2-1, with D possibly matching TRBD2 (5 bases). The TCR comes from a human donor in good health (CMV status not recorded). Some clones in this sample may be carry-over from other donors' samples. CDR3 residues: CASSSLADIGNEQFF. CDR3 nucleotide sequence: TGTGCCAGCAGTTCCCTAGCAGACATTGGCAATGAGCAGTTCTTC.